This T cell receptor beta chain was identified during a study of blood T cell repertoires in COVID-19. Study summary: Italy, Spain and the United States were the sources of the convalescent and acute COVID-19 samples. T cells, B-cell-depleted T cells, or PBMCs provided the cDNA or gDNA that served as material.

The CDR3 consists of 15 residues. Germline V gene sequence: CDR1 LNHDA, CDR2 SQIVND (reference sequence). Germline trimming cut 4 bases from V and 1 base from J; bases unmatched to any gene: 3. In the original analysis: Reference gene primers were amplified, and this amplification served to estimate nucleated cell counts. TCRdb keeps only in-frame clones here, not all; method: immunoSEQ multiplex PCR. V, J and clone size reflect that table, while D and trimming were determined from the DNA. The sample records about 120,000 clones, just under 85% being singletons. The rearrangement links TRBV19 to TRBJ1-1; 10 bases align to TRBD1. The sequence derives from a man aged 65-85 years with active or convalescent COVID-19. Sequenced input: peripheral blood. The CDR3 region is CASSTRDRGNTEAFF. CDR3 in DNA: TGTGCCAGTAGTACCCGGGACAGGGGGAACACTGAAGCTTTCTTT.